This T cell receptor beta chain is from a study of siplizumab effects on memory and regulatory T cells (dated by TCRdb to between 2018 and 2020). Some background on the complete study: The effect of the anti-CD2 antibody siplizumab on alloreactive T-cell subsets was examined in allogeneic mixed lymphocyte reactions constructed from human PBMCs. Summary of the overall study and its limitations: Sequences below about 10^-5 frequency were poorly captured, so only a minor fraction of alloreactive clones could be mapped to unstimulated subsets. Unstimulated naive T cells appeared to be more diverse than memory T cells, and naive cells seemed to make a substantial contribution to the alloresponse. Siplizumab significantly lowered the cumulative frequency of alloreactive sequences that could be traced to unstimulated CD4+ memory T cells. Of the alloreactive CD4+ clones that could be mapped, the Treg-derived share averaged around 70% with siplizumab compared with about 27% in control reactions. About 80-96% of proliferating CD4+ or CD8+ clones could not be given a naive or memory phenotype. Whether proliferating Tregs from siplizumab cultures actually had suppressive function was not functionally confirmed.

A note on this clone: Its antigen is still unknown. Base qualities are not recorded, but no much larger clone differs from it by a single base.

Libraries were built with the immunoSEQ multiplex PCR assay. Roughly 9.8 x 10^4 TCR templates per sample were assayed on the deep sequencing platform. Genomic DNA extracted from sorted T cells was used for TCRbeta CDR3 sequencing. In the paper's pipeline: The R programming language was used for the clonal analysis of the TCRbeta CDR3 data. Unstimulated samples were compared with post-reaction CFSE-low samples to define alloreactive CD4+ and CD8+ clones. Alloreactive CD4+ clones were assigned to regulatory or non-regulatory origin by matching sequences to sorted unstimulated Treg and non-Treg repertoires. Drawn from immuneACCESS, this table holds only the in-frame rearrangements with V and J called that TCRdb kept. Clones are partly lost; checked studies trace under half to an unresolved V gene and leave the rest unexplained. The D gene and trimming were derived from the DNA, and the V and J assignments and clone size from that table. This sample lists about 100,000 clones; about 94% were detected once. Together, the top ten hold roughly 1.3% of the sample.

Sorted unstimulated T cells, along with proliferating T cells recovered from mixed lymphocyte reactions, underwent TCRbeta CDR3 sequencing. Fresh whole blood from nine to ten HLA-typed healthy donors was used as the source from which PBMCs were isolated. To map where alloreactive clones came from, CD4+ non-regulatory T cells in the unstimulated state were FACS-sorted. There are 15 amino acids in the CDR3, from cysteine to phenylalanine inclusive. Of the read, only the CDR3 DNA is kept; its 45 bases are in frame from base 1. V is pruned by 6 bases and J by 1 base, leaving 8 bases of the junction without a gene match. The germline V gene gives CDR1 as MDHEN and CDR2 as SYDVKM.

The receptor comes from a human donor in good health. The sequenced sample was non-Treg CD4+ T cells sorted from blood. The cell subset or site label, read with the paper, signifies: FACS-sorted unstimulated CD4+ non-regulatory T cells. The sequence is built from TRBV28 and TRBJ1-1, with 7 junctional bases fitting TRBD1. The CDR3 protein is CASRIPRQGNTEAFF. The bases are TGTGCCAGCAGGATCCCAAGACAGGGGAACACTGAAGCTTTCTTT.